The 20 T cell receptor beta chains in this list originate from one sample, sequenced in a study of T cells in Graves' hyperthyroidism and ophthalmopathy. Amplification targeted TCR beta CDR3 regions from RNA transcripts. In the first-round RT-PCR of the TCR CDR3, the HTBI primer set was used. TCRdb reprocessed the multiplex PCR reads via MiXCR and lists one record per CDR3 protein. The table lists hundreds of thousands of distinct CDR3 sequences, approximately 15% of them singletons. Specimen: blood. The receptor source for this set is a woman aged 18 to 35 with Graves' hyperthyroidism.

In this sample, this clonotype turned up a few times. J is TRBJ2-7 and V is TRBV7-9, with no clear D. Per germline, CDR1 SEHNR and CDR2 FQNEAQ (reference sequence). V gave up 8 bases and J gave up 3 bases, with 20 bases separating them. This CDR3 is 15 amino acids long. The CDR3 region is CASSNNPSNNYEQYF. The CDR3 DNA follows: TGTGCCAGCTCCAATAATCCGTCGAACAACTACGAGCAGTACTTC.

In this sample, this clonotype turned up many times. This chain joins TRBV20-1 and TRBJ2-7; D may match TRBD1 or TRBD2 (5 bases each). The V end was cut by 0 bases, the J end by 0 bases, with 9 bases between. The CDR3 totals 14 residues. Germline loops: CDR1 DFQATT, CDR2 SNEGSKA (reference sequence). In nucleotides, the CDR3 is TGCAGTGCTAGAGAGGGACCCAGCTCCTACGAGCAGTACTTC. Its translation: CSAREGPSSYEQYF.

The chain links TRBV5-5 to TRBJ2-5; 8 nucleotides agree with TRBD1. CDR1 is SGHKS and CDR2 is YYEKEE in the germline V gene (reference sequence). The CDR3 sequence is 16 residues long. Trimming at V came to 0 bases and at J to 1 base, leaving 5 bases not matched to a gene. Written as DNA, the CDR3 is TGTGCCAGCAGCTTGGTCGGGACAGGACCCCAAGAGACCCAGTACTTC. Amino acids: CASSLVGTGPQETQYF.

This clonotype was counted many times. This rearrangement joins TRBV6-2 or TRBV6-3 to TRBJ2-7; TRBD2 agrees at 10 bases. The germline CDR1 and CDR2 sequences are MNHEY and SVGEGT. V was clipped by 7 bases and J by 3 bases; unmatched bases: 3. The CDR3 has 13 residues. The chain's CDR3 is CASTSGRYYEQYF. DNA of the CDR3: TGTGCCAGCACTAGCGGGAGATACTACGAGCAGTACTTC.

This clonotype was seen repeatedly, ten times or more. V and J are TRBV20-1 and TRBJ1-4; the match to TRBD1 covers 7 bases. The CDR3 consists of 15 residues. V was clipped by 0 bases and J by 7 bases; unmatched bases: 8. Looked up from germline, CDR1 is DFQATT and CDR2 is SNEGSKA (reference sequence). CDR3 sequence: CSARDEEGAGEKLFF. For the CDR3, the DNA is TGCAGTGCTAGAGATGAGGAGGGGGCAGGTGAAAAACTGTTTTTT.

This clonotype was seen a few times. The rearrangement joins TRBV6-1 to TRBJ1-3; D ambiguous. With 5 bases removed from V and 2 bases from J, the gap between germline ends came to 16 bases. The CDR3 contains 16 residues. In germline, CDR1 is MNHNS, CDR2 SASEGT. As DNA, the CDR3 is TGTGCCAGCAGTCGTAACCGAGGACTAACTGGAAACACCATATATTTT. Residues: CASSRNRGLTGNTIYF.

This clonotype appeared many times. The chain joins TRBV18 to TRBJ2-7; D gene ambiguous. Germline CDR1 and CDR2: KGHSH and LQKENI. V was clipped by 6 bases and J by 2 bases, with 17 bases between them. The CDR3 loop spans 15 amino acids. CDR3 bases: TGTGCCAGCTCCCGCGACGGTGTGGTTCCCTACGAGCAGTACTTC. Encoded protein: CASSRDGVVPYEQYF.

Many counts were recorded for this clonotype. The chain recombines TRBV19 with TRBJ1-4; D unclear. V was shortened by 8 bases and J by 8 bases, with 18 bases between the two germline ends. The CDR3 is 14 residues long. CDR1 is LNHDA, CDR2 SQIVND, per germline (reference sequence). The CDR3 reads CASSDREGFEKLFF. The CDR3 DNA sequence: TGTGCCAGTTCCGACCGGGAGGGTTTCGAAAAACTGTTTTTT. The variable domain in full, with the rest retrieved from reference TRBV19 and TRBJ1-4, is DGGITQSPKYLFRKEGQNVTLSCEQNLNHDAMYWYRQDPGQGLRLIYYSQIVNDFQKGDIAEGYSVSREKKESFPLTVTSAQKNPTAFYLCASSDREGFEKLFFGSGTQLSVL.

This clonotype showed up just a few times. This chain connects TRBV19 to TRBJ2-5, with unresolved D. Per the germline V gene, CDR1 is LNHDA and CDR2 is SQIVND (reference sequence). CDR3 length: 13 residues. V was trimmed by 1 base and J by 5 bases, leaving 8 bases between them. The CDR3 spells CASSIALIETQYF. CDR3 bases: TGTGCCAGTAGTATAGCGTTGATCGAGACCCAGTACTTC.

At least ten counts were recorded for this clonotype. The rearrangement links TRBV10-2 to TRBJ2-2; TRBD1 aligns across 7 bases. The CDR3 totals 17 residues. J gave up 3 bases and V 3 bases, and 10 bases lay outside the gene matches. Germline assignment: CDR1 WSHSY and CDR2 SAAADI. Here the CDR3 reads CASSDPSGRGYTGELFF. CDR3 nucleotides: TGCGCCAGCAGTGACCCGAGTGGCAGGGGGTACACCGGGGAGCTGTTTTTT.

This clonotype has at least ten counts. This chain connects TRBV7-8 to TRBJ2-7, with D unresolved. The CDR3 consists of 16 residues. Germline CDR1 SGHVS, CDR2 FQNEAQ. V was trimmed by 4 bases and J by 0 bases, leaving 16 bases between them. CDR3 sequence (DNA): TGTGCCAGCAGCTCGTCGGTAGGGAAGAGCTCCTACGAGCAGTACTTC. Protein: CASSSSVGKSSYEQYF.

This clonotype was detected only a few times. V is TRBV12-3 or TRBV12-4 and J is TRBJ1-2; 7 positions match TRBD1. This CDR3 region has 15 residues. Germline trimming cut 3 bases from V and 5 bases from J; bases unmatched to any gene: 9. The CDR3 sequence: CASSLTQGGGYGYTF. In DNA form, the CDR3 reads TGTGCCAGCAGTTTGACCCAGGGGGGAGGATATGGCTACACCTTC.

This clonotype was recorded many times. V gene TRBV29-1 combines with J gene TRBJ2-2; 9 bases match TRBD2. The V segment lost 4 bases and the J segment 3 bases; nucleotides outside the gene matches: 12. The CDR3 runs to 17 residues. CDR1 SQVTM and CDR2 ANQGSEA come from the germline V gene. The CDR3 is CSVGFLAGVGYTGELFF. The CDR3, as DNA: TGCAGCGTTGGTTTCTTAGCGGGAGTTGGGTACACCGGGGAGCTGTTTTTT.

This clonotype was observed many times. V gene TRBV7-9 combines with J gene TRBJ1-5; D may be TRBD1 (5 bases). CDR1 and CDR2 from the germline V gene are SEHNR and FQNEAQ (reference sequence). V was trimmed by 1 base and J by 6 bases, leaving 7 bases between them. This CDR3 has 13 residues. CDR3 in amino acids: CASSLGGVQPQHF. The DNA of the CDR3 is TGTGCCAGCAGCTTAGGAGGGGTTCAGCCCCAGCATTTT.

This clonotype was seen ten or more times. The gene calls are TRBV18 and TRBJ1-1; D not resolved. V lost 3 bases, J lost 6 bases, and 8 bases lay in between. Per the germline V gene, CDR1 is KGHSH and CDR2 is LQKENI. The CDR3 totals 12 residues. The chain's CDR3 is CASSPPGSEAFF. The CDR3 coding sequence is TGTGCCAGCTCACCCCCGGGCTCTGAAGCTTTCTTT.

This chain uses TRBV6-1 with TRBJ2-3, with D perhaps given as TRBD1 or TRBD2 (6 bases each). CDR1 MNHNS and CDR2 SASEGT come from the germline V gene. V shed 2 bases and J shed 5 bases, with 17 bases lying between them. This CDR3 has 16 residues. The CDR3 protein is CASSELGGLAIDTQYF. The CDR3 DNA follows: TGTGCCAGCAGTGAATTAGGGGGGCTGGCTATAGATACGCAGTATTTT.

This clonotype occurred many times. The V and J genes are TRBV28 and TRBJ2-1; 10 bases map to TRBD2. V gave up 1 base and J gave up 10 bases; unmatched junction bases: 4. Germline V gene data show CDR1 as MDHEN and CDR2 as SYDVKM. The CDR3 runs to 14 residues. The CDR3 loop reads CASSLSLAGSEQFF. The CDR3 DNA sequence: TGTGCCAGCAGTTTATCACTAGCGGGAAGCGAGCAGTTCTTC.

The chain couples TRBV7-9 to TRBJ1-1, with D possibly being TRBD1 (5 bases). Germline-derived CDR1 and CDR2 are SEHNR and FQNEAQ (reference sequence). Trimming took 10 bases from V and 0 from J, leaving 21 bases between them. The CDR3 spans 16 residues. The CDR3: CAKGRIRDKLNTEAFF. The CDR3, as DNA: TGTGCCAAGGGGAGGATTAGAGACAAATTGAACACTGAAGCTTTCTTT.

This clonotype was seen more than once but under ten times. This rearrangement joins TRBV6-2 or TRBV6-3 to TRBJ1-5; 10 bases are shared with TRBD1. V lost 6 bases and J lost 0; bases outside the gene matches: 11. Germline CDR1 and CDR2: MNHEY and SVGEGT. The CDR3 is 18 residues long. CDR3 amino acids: CASSSPRTGGYSNQPQHF. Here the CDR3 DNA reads TGTGCCAGCAGCTCCCCCCGGACAGGGGGTTATAGCAATCAGCCCCAGCATTTT.

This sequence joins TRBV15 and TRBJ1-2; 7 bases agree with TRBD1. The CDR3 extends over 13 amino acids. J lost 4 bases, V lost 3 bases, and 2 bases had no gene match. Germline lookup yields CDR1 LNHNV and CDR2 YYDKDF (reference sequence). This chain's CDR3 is CATSSRDSYGYTF. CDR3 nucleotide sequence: TGTGCCACCAGCAGCCGGGACAGCTATGGCTACACCTTC.